Below, one T cell receptor beta chain is given with its context. The germline V gene has CDR1 MNHEY and CDR2 SVGAGI. CDR3 size: 15 residues. Trimming took off 2 bases at V and 5 bases at J, with 13 bases between the two ends. Generated by immunoSEQ multiplex PCR, the TCRdb table keeps only in-frame clones and is missing some. The table lists some 150,000 clones, more than 65% of them singletons. These data belong to a study of blood T cell repertoires in COVID-19. The chain joins TRBV6-5 to TRBJ1-5, with D possibly TRBD1 on 6 matching bases. The TCR sequence derives from a woman of 80 years or more with acute or convalescent COVID-19. Sample: peripheral blood. Here the CDR3 reads CASSYTSGVDQPQHF. CDR3 nucleotides: TGTGCCAGCAGTTACACGTCAGGGGTCGATCAGCCCCAGCATTTT.